This section outlines one T cell receptor (beta chain) sequence together with its context. The data belong to a study of blood T cell repertoires in COVID-19. Study details: Some COVID-19 samples were acute and others convalescent; all came from the United States, Italy and Spain.

V was pared by 6 bases and J by 6 bases, with 9 bases of the junction left unmatched. Germline V gene lookup returns CDR1 MNHEY and CDR2 SMNVEV (reference sequence). CDR3 length: 14 amino acids. Under the authors' procedure: Amplifying reference gene primers gave estimates of nucleated cell counts. Sequencing used immunoSEQ multiplex PCR; TCRdb keeps in-frame clones, though not all of them. V and J calls and clone size come straight from that table; D and trimming were deduced from the DNA. In the table there are under 300,000 clones, 84% of which are singletons. Material for sequencing was peripheral blood. V and J are TRBV27 and TRBJ2-7; 9 nucleotides match TRBD2. This receptor was identified in a human donor with COVID-19, enrolled during active disease. The donor label of this sample is uncertain. Here the CDR3 reads CASRPPGLASEQYF. CDR3 DNA: TGTGCCAGCAGGCCCCCGGGACTAGCCTCCGAGCAGTACTTC.